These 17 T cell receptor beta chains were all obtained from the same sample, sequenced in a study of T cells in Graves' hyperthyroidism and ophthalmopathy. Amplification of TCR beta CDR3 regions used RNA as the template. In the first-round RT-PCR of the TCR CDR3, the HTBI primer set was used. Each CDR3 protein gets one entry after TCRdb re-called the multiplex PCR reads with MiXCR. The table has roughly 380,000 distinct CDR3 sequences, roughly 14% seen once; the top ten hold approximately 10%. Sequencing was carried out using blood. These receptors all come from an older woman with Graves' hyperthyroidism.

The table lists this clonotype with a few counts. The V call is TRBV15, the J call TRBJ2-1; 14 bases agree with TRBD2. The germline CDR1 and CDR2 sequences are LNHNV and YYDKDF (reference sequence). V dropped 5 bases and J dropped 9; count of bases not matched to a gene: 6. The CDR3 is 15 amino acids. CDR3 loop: CATSGGLAGVVEQFF. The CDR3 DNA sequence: TGTGCCACCAGCGGGGGACTAGCGGGAGTCGTTGAGCAGTTCTTC.

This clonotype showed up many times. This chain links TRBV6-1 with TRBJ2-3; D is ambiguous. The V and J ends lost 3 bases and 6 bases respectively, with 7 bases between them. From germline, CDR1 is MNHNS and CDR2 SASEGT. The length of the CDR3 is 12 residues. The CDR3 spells CASSDGSDTQYF. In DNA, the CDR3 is TGTGCCAGCAGTGACGGCAGCGATACGCAGTATTTT.

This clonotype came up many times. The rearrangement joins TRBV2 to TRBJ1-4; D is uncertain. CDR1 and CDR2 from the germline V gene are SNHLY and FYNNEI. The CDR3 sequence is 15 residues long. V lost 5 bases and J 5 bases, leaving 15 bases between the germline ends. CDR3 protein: CASSYLAVRNEKLFF. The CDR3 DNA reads TGTGCCAGCAGTTACTTGGCAGTCCGGAATGAAAAACTGTTTTTT.

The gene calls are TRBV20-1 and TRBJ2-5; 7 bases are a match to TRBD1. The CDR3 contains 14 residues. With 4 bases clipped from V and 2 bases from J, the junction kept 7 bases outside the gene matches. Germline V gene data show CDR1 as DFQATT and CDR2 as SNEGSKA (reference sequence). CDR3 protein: CSATGTDMQETQYF. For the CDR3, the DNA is TGCAGTGCTACTGGGACAGACATGCAAGAGACCCAGTACTTC.

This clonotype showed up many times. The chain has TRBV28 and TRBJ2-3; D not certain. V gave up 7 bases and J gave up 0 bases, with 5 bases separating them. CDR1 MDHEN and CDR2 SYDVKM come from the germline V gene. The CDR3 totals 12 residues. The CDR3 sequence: CASTGSTDTQYF. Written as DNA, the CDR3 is TGTGCCAGCACTGGTAGCACAGATACGCAGTATTTT.

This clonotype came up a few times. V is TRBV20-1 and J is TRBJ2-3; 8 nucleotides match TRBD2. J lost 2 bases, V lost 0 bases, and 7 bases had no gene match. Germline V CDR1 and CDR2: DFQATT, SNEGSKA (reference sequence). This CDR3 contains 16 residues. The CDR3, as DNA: TGCAGTGCTAGAGATCCCACTAGCGGCCTCACAGATACGCAGTATTTT. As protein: CSARDPTSGLTDTQYF.

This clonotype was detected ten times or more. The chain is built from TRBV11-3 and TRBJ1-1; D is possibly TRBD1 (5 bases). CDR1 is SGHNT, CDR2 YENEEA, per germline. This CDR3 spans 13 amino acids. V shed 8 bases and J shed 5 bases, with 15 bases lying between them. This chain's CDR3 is CASQRQGNTEAFF. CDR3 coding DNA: TGTGCCAGCCAGCGGCAGGGAAATACTGAAGCTTTCTTT.

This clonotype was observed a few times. The CDR3 is CASNRGGGVVNIQYF. CDR3 DNA sequence: TGTGCCAGCAATCGCGGGGGGGGGGTAGTAAACATTCAGTACTTC. The gene calls are TRBV2 and TRBJ2-4; 9 bases agree with TRBD2. CDR1 and CDR2 (germline): SNHLY, FYNNEI. CDR3 length equals 15 residues. With 7 bases clipped from V and 6 bases from J, the junction kept 10 bases outside the gene matches.

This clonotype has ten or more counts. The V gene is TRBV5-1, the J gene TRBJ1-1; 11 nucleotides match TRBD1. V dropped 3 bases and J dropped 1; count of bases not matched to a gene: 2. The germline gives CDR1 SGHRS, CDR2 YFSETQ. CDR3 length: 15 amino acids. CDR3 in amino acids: CASSSGTGGNTEAFF. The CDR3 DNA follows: TGCGCCAGCAGCTCCGGGACAGGGGGGAACACTGAAGCTTTCTTT.

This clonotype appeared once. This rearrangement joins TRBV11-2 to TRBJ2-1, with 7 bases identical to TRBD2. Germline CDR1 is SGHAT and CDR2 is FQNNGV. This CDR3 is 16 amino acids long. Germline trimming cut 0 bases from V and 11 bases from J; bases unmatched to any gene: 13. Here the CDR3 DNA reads TGTGCCAGCAGCTTAGAAAGTAGCGGGCTCGGCTATAAGCAGTTCTTC. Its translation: CASSLESSGLGYKQFF.

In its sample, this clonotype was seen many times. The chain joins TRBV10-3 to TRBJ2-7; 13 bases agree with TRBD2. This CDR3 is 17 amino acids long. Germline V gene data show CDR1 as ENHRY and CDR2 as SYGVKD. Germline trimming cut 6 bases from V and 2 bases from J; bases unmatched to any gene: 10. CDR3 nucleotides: TGTGCCATCAGCCAGACTAGCGGGAGGACCAAAACCTACGAGCAGTACTTC. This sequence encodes CAISQTSGRTKTYEQYF.

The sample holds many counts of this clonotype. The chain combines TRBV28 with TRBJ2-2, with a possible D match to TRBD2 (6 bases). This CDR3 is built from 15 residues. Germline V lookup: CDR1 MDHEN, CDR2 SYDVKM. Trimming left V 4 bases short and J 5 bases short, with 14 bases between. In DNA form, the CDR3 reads TGTGCCAGCAGTTCGTTCGTGAGCGGGACCGGGGAGCTGTTTTTT. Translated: CASSSFVSGTGELFF.

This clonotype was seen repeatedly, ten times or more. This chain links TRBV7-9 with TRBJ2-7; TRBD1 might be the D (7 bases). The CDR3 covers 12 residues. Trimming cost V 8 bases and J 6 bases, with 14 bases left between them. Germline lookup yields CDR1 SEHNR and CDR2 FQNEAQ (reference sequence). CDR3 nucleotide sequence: TGTGCCAGCCGATCAGGGGGAGGCGAGCAGTACTTC. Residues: CASRSGGGEQYF.

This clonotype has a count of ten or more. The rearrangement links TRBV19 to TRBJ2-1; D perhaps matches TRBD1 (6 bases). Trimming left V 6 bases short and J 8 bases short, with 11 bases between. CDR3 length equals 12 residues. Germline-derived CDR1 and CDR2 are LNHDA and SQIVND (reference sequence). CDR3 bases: TGTGCCAGTAGCCCACAGGGACATGAGCAGTTCTTC. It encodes CASSPQGHEQFF. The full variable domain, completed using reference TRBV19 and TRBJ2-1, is DGGITQSPKYLFRKEGQNVTLSCEQNLNHDAMYWYRQDPGQGLRLIYYSQIVNDFQKGDIAEGYSVSREKKESFPLTVTSAQKNPTAFYLCASSPQGHEQFFGPGTRLTVL.

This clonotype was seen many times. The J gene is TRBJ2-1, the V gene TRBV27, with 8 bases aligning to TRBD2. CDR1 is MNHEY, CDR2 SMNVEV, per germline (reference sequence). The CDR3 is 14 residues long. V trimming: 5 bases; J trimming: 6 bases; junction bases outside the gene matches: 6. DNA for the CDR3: TGTGCCAGCAGTGGGGTCGGGAGGGGCAATGAGCAGTTCTTC. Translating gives CASSGVGRGNEQFF.

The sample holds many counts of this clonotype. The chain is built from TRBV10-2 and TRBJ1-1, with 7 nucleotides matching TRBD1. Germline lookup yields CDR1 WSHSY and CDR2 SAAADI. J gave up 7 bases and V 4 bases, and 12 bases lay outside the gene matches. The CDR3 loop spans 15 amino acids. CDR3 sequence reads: CASSGGDREANEAFF. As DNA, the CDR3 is TGCGCCAGCAGTGGAGGAGACAGGGAGGCGAATGAAGCTTTCTTT.

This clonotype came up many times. CDR3 loop: CACPCEAGVGSEQFF. CDR3 nucleotides: TGTGCCTGTCCCTGCGAAGCGGGAGTGGGTAGTGAGCAGTTCTTC. The chain joins TRBV30 to TRBJ2-1; 8 nucleotides agree with TRBD2. Germline V gene lookup returns CDR1 GTSNPN and CDR2 SVGIG (reference sequence). The CDR3 extends over 15 amino acids. V lost 6 bases to trimming and J lost 9 bases; unmatched junction nucleotides: 16. Full variable domain (rest looked up from reference TRBV30 and TRBJ2-1): SQTIHQWPATLVQPVGSPLSLECTVEGTSNPNLYWYRQAAGRGLQLLFYSVGIGQISSEVPQNLSASRPQDRQFILSSKKLLLSDSGFYLCACPCEAGVGSEQFFGPGTRLTVL.